Listed here is a single T cell receptor beta chain. Trimming left V 3 bases short and J 2 bases short, with 10 bases between. Germline lookup yields CDR1 DFQATT and CDR2 SNEGSKA (reference sequence). The CDR3 loop spans 13 amino acids. A second PCR of about 6 to 12 cycles used a sample-barcoded 5' primer and a J-beta primer mix. Via MiXCR, TCRdb re-called the 5' RACE reads, giving one row per CDR3 protein. The table lists 1.5 million or so distinct CDR3 sequences, 42% of them singletons. The sample is drawn from a study of blood T cells in healthy people across ages. This rearrangement joins TRBV20-1 to TRBJ2-5, with D possibly matching TRBD1 (6 bases). The receptor was derived from a woman between 18 and 29 years old in good health. What was sequenced was blood. CDR3 region: CSASGRGQETQYF. DNA of the CDR3: TGCAGTGCTAGTGGCAGGGGACAAGAGACCCAGTACTTC.